These 32 T cell receptor beta chains were all obtained from the same sample, sequenced in a study of pediatric ulcerative colitis. Assay used: immunoSEQ multiplex PCR; TCRdb lists only in-frame clones, some missing. Of around 64,000 clones listed, roughly nine tenths are singletons. The sequencing input was blood. The receptors were sampled from a boy between 5 and 17 years old with severe ulcerative colitis.

V and J are TRBV5-6 and TRBJ1-2; TRBD1 might be the D (5 bases). Per germline, CDR1 SGHDT and CDR2 YYEEEE. V lost 5 bases, J lost 5 bases, and 13 bases lay in between. This CDR3 comprises 13 residues. CDR3 in DNA: TGTGCCAGCAGGCGAACCGGGGCATATGGCTACACCTTC. It yields the protein CASRRTGAYGYTF. The whole variable domain, remainder taken from reference TRBV5-6 and TRBJ1-2, is DAGVTQSPTHLIKTRGQQVTLRCSPKSGHDTVSWYQQALGQGPQFIFQYYEEEERQRGNFPDRFSGHQFPNYSSELNVNALLLGDSALYLCASRRTGAYGYTFGSGTRLTVV.

The chain links TRBV7-9 to TRBJ2-1, with D possibly TRBD2 on 5 matching bases. The V gene lost 3 bases and the J gene lost 7 bases, with 19 bases spanning the gap. Per the germline V gene, CDR1 is SEHNR and CDR2 is FQNEAQ (reference sequence). This CDR3 spans 16 amino acids. CDR3 DNA: TGTGCCAGCAGCTTCGATCGAAGCGAGAGGAGGAATGAGCAGTTCTTC. It yields the protein CASSFDRSERRNEQFF.

For the CDR3, the DNA is TGTGCCAGCAGCTTAGGACAGGGGGCTCACGAGCAGTACTTC. This translates into CASSLGQGAHEQYF. The genes are TRBV7-3 and TRBJ2-7, with 11 bases that match TRBD1. Germline V gene sequence: CDR1 SGHTA, CDR2 FQGTGA. With 2 bases clipped from V and 5 bases from J, the junction kept 2 bases outside the gene matches. The CDR3 is made up of 14 amino acids.

V is TRBV30 and J is TRBJ2-5; TRBD2 aligns across 10 bases. CDR3 size: 13 residues. The germline V gene encodes CDR1 GTSNPN and CDR2 SVGIG (reference sequence). The J segment lost 2 bases and the V segment lost 3 bases, leaving 0 bases of the junction unmatched. CDR3 region: CAWRGLAQETQYF. The CDR3 DNA follows: TGTGCCTGGAGGGGACTAGCGCAAGAGACCCAGTACTTC.

This clone was seen only once. The V call is TRBV19, the J call TRBJ2-5; D might be TRBD2 (5 bases). The germline gives CDR1 LNHDA, CDR2 SQIVND (reference sequence). The CDR3 spans 13 residues. The ends were cut back, 3 bases at V and 5 bases at J, with 10 bases in the middle. The CDR3 protein is CASSIRDRETQYF. CDR3 sequence (DNA): TGTGCCAGTAGTATTCGGGATAGGGAGACCCAGTACTTC.

The rearrangement uses TRBV4-2 and TRBJ2-7; the D gene is possibly TRBD2 (6 bases). This CDR3 is built from 13 residues. Germline CDR1 and CDR2: LGHNA and YNFKEQ. V was clipped by 4 bases and J by 2 bases, with 9 bases between them. In DNA, the CDR3 is TGTGCCAGCAGCCCCGGACTAACCTACGAGCAGTACTTC. This gives the protein CASSPGLTYEQYF.

The chain is built from TRBV10-1 and TRBJ2-2; D gene unclear. Germline-derived CDR1 and CDR2 are WNHNN and SYGVQD (reference sequence). Trimming took off 5 bases at V and 4 bases at J, with 20 bases between the two ends. The CDR3 runs 17 residues. The CDR3 DNA reads TGCGCCAGCAGTAAAACCAGTAGGGCATCGGGCACCGGGGAGCTGTTTTTT. Translating it yields CASSKTSRASGTGELFF.

The chain recombines TRBV29-1 with TRBJ1-1, with TRBD1 matching 12 bases. Germline trimming cut 5 bases from V and 3 bases from J; bases unmatched to any gene: 7. From germline, CDR1 is SQVTM and CDR2 ANQGSEA. CDR3 length: 15 residues. The chain's CDR3 is CSVCPGTGGDTEAFF. CDR3 bases: TGCAGCGTTTGTCCCGGGACAGGGGGCGACACTGAAGCTTTCTTT.

The rearrangement links TRBV7-9 to TRBJ2-7; 9 nucleotides agree with TRBD2. The CDR3 totals 14 residues. Trimming took 5 bases from V and 3 from J; bases not matched to a gene: 5. Germline CDR1 and CDR2: SEHNR and FQNEAQ (reference sequence). As DNA, the CDR3 is TGTGCCAGCAGCATCGGGACTAGCAACTACGAGCAGTACTTC. Translating gives CASSIGTSNYEQYF. Based on the CDR3 plus reference TRBV7-9 and TRBJ2-7, the full variable domain is DTGVSQNPRHKITKRGQNVTFRCDPISEHNRLYWYRQTLGQGPEFLTYFQNEAQLEKSRLLSDRFSAERPKGSFSTLEIQRTEQGDSAMYLCASSIGTSNYEQYFGPGTRLTVT.

The chain recombines TRBV7-9 with TRBJ2-6; possible D gene TRBD2, 5 bases. Trimming removed 6 bases from V and 12 bases from J, with 15 bases in between. The CDR3 is made up of 13 amino acids. CDR1 is SEHNR, CDR2 FQNEAQ, per germline (reference sequence). The CDR3 loop is CASSQDSLTVLTF. The DNA of the CDR3 is TGTGCCAGCAGTCAGGACTCCCTTACCGTCCTGACTTTC.

The genes are TRBV7-9 and TRBJ2-6; D remains ambiguous. Germline CDR1 SEHNR, CDR2 FQNEAQ (reference sequence). CDR3 length: 16 residues. Trimming removed 5 bases at V and 2 bases at J, with 13 bases between. CDR3 nucleotides: TGTGCCAGCAGCGCTTATAAAGGGCCTGGGGCCAACGTCCTGACTTTC. It yields the protein CASSAYKGPGANVLTF.

The gene calls are TRBV19 and TRBJ2-1; D is unresolved. The CDR3 spans 11 residues. Germline CDR1 is LNHDA and CDR2 is SQIVND (reference sequence). V was pared by 5 bases and J by 7 bases, with 6 bases between. The CDR3 DNA reads as TGTGCCAGTAGTCTCTATAATGAGCAGTTCTTC. It translates to CASSLYNEQFF.

The chain uses TRBV19 and TRBJ2-1; TRBD1 aligns across 7 bases. The ends lost 1 base at V and 10 bases at J; junction bases unmatched: 4. The CDR3 runs to 13 residues. Germline V CDR1 and CDR2: LNHDA, SQIVND (reference sequence). The CDR3, as DNA: TGTGCCAGTAGTATAGGGACGACAGGGGAGCAGTTCTTC. This encodes CASSIGTTGEQFF. Drawing the rest from reference TRBV19 and TRBJ2-1, the complete variable domain is DGGITQSPKYLFRKEGQNVTLSCEQNLNHDAMYWYRQDPGQGLRLIYYSQIVNDFQKGDIAEGYSVSREKKESFPLTVTSAQKNPTAFYLCASSIGTTGEQFFGPGTRLTVL.

J is TRBJ2-3 and V is TRBV5-4, with D unclear. The CDR3 extends over 12 amino acids. The V end was cut by 4 bases, the J end by 3 bases, with 6 bases between. Germline-derived CDR1 and CDR2 are SGHNT and YYREEE (reference sequence). CDR3 sequence reads: CASSLWTDTQYF. CDR3 nucleotide sequence: TGTGCCAGCAGCCTATGGACAGATACGCAGTATTTT.

This clone was recorded only once. V is TRBV19 and J is TRBJ2-7; maybe TRBD2 (5 bases). The CDR3 is 14 amino acids. Germline lookup yields CDR1 LNHDA and CDR2 SQIVND (reference sequence). V was trimmed by 10 bases and J by 3 bases, leaving 19 bases between them. DNA of the CDR3: TGTGCCACGGCGGGTTCCAATTCCCGCTACGAGCAGTACTTC. It translates to CATAGSNSRYEQYF.

The CDR3 protein is CASSLGDRDPRNQPQHF. CDR3 DNA sequence: TGTGCCAGCAGCTTAGGGGACCGGGACCCTCGCAATCAGCCCCAGCATTTT. V gene TRBV7-8 combines with J gene TRBJ1-5; D possibly corresponds to TRBD1 (5 bases). This CDR3 is built from 17 residues. V lost 1 base, J lost 2 bases, and 15 bases lay in between. CDR1 and CDR2 (germline): SGHVS, FQNEAQ.

The chain joins TRBV30 to TRBJ1-2; D gene unclear. The CDR3 covers 12 residues. The V end lost 3 bases, the J end lost 6 bases, and 11 bases lay between the germline ends. The germline V gene encodes CDR1 GTSNPN and CDR2 SVGIG (reference sequence). For the CDR3, the DNA is TGTGCCTGGAGCCCCCCGATTCATGGCTACACCTTC. Its protein is CAWSPPIHGYTF.

This rearrangement joins TRBV10-3 to TRBJ1-1; no reliable D call. V was trimmed by 7 bases and J by 5 bases, leaving 17 bases between them. The germline CDR1 and CDR2 sequences are ENHRY and SYGVKD. The CDR3 is 14 residues long. This CDR3 is CAIKGARFGTEAFF. The CDR3 bases are TGTGCCATCAAAGGTGCAAGATTTGGTACTGAAGCTTTCTTT.

This chain links TRBV7-2 with TRBJ1-2; D is unresolved. The CDR3 is made up of 15 amino acids. The germline gives CDR1 SGHTA, CDR2 FQGNSA. V lost 4 bases and J 1 base, leaving 13 bases between the germline ends. Here the CDR3 reads CASSSPGLLNYGYTF. The CDR3 region has the DNA TGTGCCAGCAGCTCCCCGGGCCTACTTAACTATGGCTACACCTTC.

The chain links TRBV18 to TRBJ1-2, with D perhaps matching TRBD1 (6 bases). From germline, CDR1 is KGHSH and CDR2 LQKENI. The CDR3 runs to 15 residues. The V and J ends lost 2 bases and 4 bases respectively, with 14 bases between them. CDR3: CASSPTQGMGYGYTF. The CDR3 nucleotides are TGTGCCAGCTCACCAACACAGGGAATGGGCTATGGCTACACCTTC.

In this sample, this clone turned up once. This chain joins TRBV19 and TRBJ1-1; D ambiguous. Trimming took off 2 bases at V and 2 bases at J, with 6 bases between the two ends. The CDR3 is made up of 13 amino acids. Germline V gene data show CDR1 as LNHDA and CDR2 as SQIVND (reference sequence). CDR3 DNA sequence: TGTGCCAGTAGTATAAACACTAACACTGAAGCTTTCTTT. Encoded protein: CASSINTNTEAFF.

J is TRBJ1-5 and V is TRBV4-1, with D perhaps matching TRBD1 (5 bases). V lost 0 bases, J lost 0 bases, and 9 bases lay in between. CDR1 and CDR2 (germline): MGHRA, YSYEKL. The CDR3 has 16 amino acids. The CDR3 protein is CASSQDPGVSNQPQHF. CDR3 sequence (DNA): TGCGCCAGCAGCCAAGATCCGGGGGTTAGCAATCAGCCCCAGCATTTT.

The rearrangement joins TRBV19 to TRBJ1-4; D remains ambiguous. The CDR3 runs 15 residues. Germline V gene lookup returns CDR1 LNHDA and CDR2 SQIVND (reference sequence). V shed 4 bases and J shed 8 bases, with 17 bases lying between them. The CDR3 coding sequence is TGTGCCAGTAGTAACCTGGACCCAAGAAAGGAAAAACTGTTTTTT. Translation: CASSNLDPRKEKLFF.

Only one count was recorded for this clone. The chain joins TRBV11-3 to TRBJ2-7, with 7 bases identical to TRBD2. CDR1 and CDR2 (germline): SGHNT, YENEEA. The CDR3 spans 16 residues. Germline trimming cut 4 bases from V and 3 bases from J; bases unmatched to any gene: 12. The chain's CDR3 is CASSSTPRLAGYEQYF. DNA for the CDR3: TGTGCCAGCAGCTCAACACCCCGACTAGCTGGCTACGAGCAGTACTTC.

V gene TRBV7-9 combines with J gene TRBJ2-3, with 8 bases identical to TRBD1. This CDR3 contains 14 residues. Germline trimming cut 5 bases from V and 4 bases from J; bases unmatched to any gene: 5. The germline CDR1 and CDR2 sequences are SEHNR and FQNEAQ (reference sequence). As DNA, the CDR3 is TGTGCCAGCAGCCCCAAGACAGGGGCAGATACGCAGTATTTT. It codes for CASSPKTGADTQYF.

The chain combines TRBV4-2 with TRBJ2-2, with D perhaps matching TRBD1 or TRBD2 (5 bases each). V was cut by 1 base and J by 3 bases, with 18 bases left in between. Germline V gene lookup returns CDR1 LGHNA and CDR2 YNFKEQ. The CDR3 contains 18 residues. CDR3 residues: CASSQAVRGSRDTGELFF. The CDR3 DNA reads TGTGCCAGCAGCCAAGCCGTGAGGGGAAGTAGGGACACCGGGGAGCTGTTTTTT.

This chain links TRBV7-9 with TRBJ2-2; TRBD1 is a possible D gene (6 bases). V gave up 10 bases and J gave up 4 bases, with 13 bases separating them. The CDR3 runs to 13 residues. Germline CDR1 reads SEHNR; CDR2 reads FQNEAQ (reference sequence). CDR3 bases: TGTGCCACTTCGGACAGCTCCACCGGGGAGCTGTTTTTT. Amino acids: CATSDSSTGELFF.

The genes are TRBV28 and TRBJ1-2; the D is unclear. Trimming pared 6 bases from V and 4 bases from J, leaving 21 bases between. The CDR3 sequence is 16 residues long. The germline gives CDR1 MDHEN, CDR2 SYDVKM. CDR3 region: CASRPEGLPVFYGYTF. The CDR3 DNA reads as TGTGCCAGCAGACCCGAGGGCCTACCCGTCTTCTATGGCTACACCTTC.

A remark on this clone: One end of the junction does not line up with germline, which may come from a read error. J is TRBJ1-1 and V is TRBV30; no clear D gene. The CDR3 is 17 residues long. The germline V gene encodes CDR1 GTSNPN and CDR2 SVGIG (reference sequence). The CDR3 bases are TGTGCCTGGAGTGGAATGGGTTTGACGTCGCCTGTTTCTGATGCTTTCTTT. Translation gives CAWSGMGLTSPVSDAFF.

The genes are TRBV19 and TRBJ2-3, with 10 positions matching TRBD1. This CDR3 has 16 residues. The germline CDR1 and CDR2 sequences are LNHDA and SQIVND (reference sequence). Trimming removed 4 bases from V and 4 bases from J; junction bases left unmatched: 8. This CDR3 is CASSRIPGQGSDTQYF. As DNA, the CDR3 is TGTGCCAGTAGTAGAATTCCGGGACAGGGGTCAGATACGCAGTATTTT.

The chain has TRBV11-3 and TRBJ2-7; TRBD2 matches at 10 bases. Losses at the gene ends were 2 bases for V and 2 bases for J; bases not matched to a gene: 3. Germline V CDR1 and CDR2: SGHNT, YENEEA. The CDR3 extends over 15 amino acids. The CDR3 DNA follows: TGTGCCAGCAGCTTACTAGCGGGAGCCCCCTACGAGCAGTACTTC. This translates into CASSLLAGAPYEQYF.

CDR3 protein: CASSIGQGSNEQFF. The DNA of the CDR3 is TGTGCCAGTAGTATCGGACAGGGTAGCAATGAGCAGTTCTTC. V is TRBV19 and J is TRBJ2-1; 8 bases line up with TRBD1. Germline CDR1 reads LNHDA; CDR2 reads SQIVND (reference sequence). V was pared by 3 bases and J by 6 bases, with 4 bases of the junction left unmatched. CDR3 size: 14 residues.